These T cell receptor beta chains were read from a single sample in a study of cytomegalovirus exposure and HLA in healthy donors. Profiled with immunoSEQ multiplex PCR; TCRdb holds only in-frame clones, not every one. The sample has 100,000 to 150,000 clones, 70% to 85% seen once. Sequencing was carried out using PBMCs. The receptor set was obtained from a boy aged 5-17 years in good health and CMV-seronegative. CDR3s include the opening cysteine and the closing phenylalanine or tryptophan. Each record gives: J gene, V gene, D gene, clone size, CDR3 protein, CDR3 DNA. The D gene is left open where the match is weak. Clone size is not always given. Where it is, it says once, few, many or a class for expanded clones.

J: TRBJ2-1; V: TRBV6-1; D: NA; size: NA; CDR3: CASSEWGLNEQFF; DNA: TGTGCCAGCAGTGAGTGGGGACTCAATGAGCAGTTCTTC
J: TRBJ2-1; V: TRBV7-8; D: TRBD2; size: NA; CDR3: CASSLVSYGRNEQFF; DNA: TGTGCCAGCAGCTTAGTCTCCTACGGGAGGAATGAGCAGTTCTTC
J: TRBJ1-1; V: TRBV5-6; D: NA; size: NA; CDR3: CASREAGGMNTEAFF; DNA: TGTGCCAGCAGGGAAGCAGGAGGGATGAACACTGAAGCTTTCTTT
J: TRBJ2-7; V: TRBV2; D: TRBD2; size: NA; CDR3: CASNPGLAGQNYEQYF; DNA: TGTGCCAGCAATCCGGGACTAGCGGGTCAAAACTACGAGCAGTACTTC
J: TRBJ1-6; V: TRBV6-5; D: NA; size: NA; CDR3: CASRREGHRGSPLHF; DNA: TGTGCCAGCCGAAGGGAGGGGCACCGGGGTTCACCCCTCCACTTT
J: TRBJ2-5; V: TRBV23-1; D: NA; size: NA; CDR3: CASSQWALGGPYQQETQYF; DNA: TGCGCCAGCAGTCAATGGGCCCTGGGAGGCCCGTACCAACAAGAGACCCAGTACTTC
J: TRBJ2-3; V: TRBV27; D: TRBD2; size: NA; CDR3: CASSSLAGGPARQYF; DNA: TGTGCCAGCAGTTCACTAGCGGGAGGGCCAGCTAGGCAGTATTTT
J: TRBJ2-7; V: TRBV28; D: NA; size: NA; CDR3: CASSLTYEQYF; DNA: TGTGCCAGCAGTCTAACCTACGAGCAGTACTTC
J: TRBJ1-5; V: TRBV19; D: NA; size: NA; CDR3: CASEGRGQPQHF; DNA: TGTGCCAGTGAGGGCAGGGGACAGCCCCAGCATTTT
J: TRBJ2-7; V: TRBV5-1; D: NA; size: NA; CDR3: CASSFGVPYEQYF; DNA: TGCGCCAGCAGCTTCGGGGTCCCCTACGAGCAGTACTTC
J: TRBJ2-3; V: TRBV6-6; D: NA; size: NA; CDR3: CASSYRDTQYF; DNA: TGTGCCAGCAGTTATAGAGATACGCAGTATTTT
J: TRBJ2-1; V: TRBV6-5; D: TRBD1; size: NA; CDR3: CASSRQGFYNEQFF; DNA: TGTGCCAGCAGTCGACAGGGTTTTTACAATGAGCAGTTCTTC
J: TRBJ1-1; V: TRBV30; D: NA; size: NA; CDR3: CAWSRTRAFF; DNA: TGTGCCTGGAGCCGGACACGGGCTTTCTTT
J: TRBJ2-1; V: TRBV6-4; D: TRBD2; size: NA; CDR3: CASSVEGGPLGNEQFF; DNA: TGTGCCAGCAGTGTGGAGGGAGGGCCACTGGGGAATGAGCAGTTCTTC
J: TRBJ1-1; V: TRBV5-4; D: TRBD1; size: NA; CDR3: CASSFRGPNTEAFF; DNA: TGTGCCAGCAGCTTCAGGGGGCCGAACACTGAAGCTTTCTTT
J: TRBJ1-5; V: TRBV6-1; D: TRBD1; size: once; CDR3: CASSELAGGFSNQPQHF; DNA: TGTGCCAGCAGTGAATTGGCAGGGGGCTTTAGCAATCAGCCCCAGCATTTT
J: TRBJ2-1; V: TRBV13; D: TRBD2; size: once; CDR3: CASSLAPRTSPEFF; DNA: TGTGCCAGCAGCTTAGCTCCGAGGACTAGCCCAGAGTTCTTC
J: TRBJ2-1; V: TRBV19; D: TRBD2; size: NA; CDR3: CASSMRREGYNEQFF; DNA: TGTGCCAGTAGTATGAGGCGGGAGGGTTACAATGAGCAGTTCTTC
J: TRBJ1-2; V: TRBV7-9; D: NA; size: NA; CDR3: CASSESEERGYTF; DNA: TGTGCCAGCAGTGAATCGGAGGAAAGGGGCTACACCTTC
J: TRBJ2-1; V: TRBV6-5; D: TRBD2; size: NA; CDR3: CASSYTSGSYNEQFF; DNA: TGTGCCAGCAGCTATACTAGCGGGAGTTACAATGAGCAGTTCTTC
J: TRBJ1-2; V: TRBV9; D: TRBD1; size: NA; CDR3: CASSPRDRAHYGYTF; DNA: TGTGCCAGCAGCCCCCGGGACAGGGCTCACTATGGCTACACCTTC
J: TRBJ2-5; V: TRBV7-9; D: TRBD2; size: NA; CDR3: CASSLETSGGPEETQYF; DNA: TGTGCCAGCAGCTTAGAAACTTCGGGAGGGCCCGAAGAGACCCAGTACTTC
J: TRBJ1-3; V: TRBV30; D: NA; size: once; CDR3: CAWNAGSGNTIYF; DNA: TGTGCCTGGAACGCAGGGTCTGGAAACACCATATATTTT
J: TRBJ1-1; V: TRBV27; D: NA; size: NA; CDR3: CASGRGNTEAFF; DNA: TGTGCCAGCGGAAGGGGGAACACTGAAGCTTTCTTT
J: TRBJ1-5; V: TRBV18; D: NA; size: NA; CDR3: CASSRGASNQPQHF; DNA: TGTGCCAGCTCACGCGGGGCTAGCAATCAGCCCCAGCATTTT
J: TRBJ2-3; V: TRBV10-3; D: NA; size: NA; CDR3: CAISESRDTQYF; DNA: TGTGCCATCAGTGAGTCGCGAGATACGCAGTATTTT
J: TRBJ1-3; V: TRBV4-1; D: NA; size: NA; CDR3: CASSQIRPTLGNTIYF; DNA: TGCGCCAGCAGCCAAATCAGACCGACACTTGGAAACACCATATATTTT